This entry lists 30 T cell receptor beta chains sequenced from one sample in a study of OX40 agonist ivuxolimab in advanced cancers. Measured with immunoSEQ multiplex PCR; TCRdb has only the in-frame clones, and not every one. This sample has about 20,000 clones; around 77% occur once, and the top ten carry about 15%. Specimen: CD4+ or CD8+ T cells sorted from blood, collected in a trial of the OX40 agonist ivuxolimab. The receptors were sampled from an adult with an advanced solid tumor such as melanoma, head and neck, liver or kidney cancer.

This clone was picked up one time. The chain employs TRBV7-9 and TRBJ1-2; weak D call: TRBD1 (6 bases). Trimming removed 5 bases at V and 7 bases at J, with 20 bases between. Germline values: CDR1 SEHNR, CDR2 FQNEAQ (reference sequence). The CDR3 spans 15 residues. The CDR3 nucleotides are TGTGCCAGCAGCGGTTGGGGGCCTCAGGTCGGTGGCTACACCTTC. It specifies CASSGWGPQVGGYTF. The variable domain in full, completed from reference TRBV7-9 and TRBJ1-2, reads DTGVSQNPRHKITKRGQNVTFRCDPISEHNRLYWYRQTLGQGPEFLTYFQNEAQLEKSRLLSDRFSAERPKGSFSTLEIQRTEQGDSAMYLCASSGWGPQVGGYTFGSGTRLTVV.

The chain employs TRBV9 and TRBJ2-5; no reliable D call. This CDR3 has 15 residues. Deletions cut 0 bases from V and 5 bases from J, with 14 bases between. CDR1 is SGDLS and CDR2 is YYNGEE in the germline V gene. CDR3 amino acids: CASSVGVGRLETQYF. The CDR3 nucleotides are TGTGCCAGCAGCGTAGGAGTGGGCCGTCTGGAGACCCAGTACTTC.

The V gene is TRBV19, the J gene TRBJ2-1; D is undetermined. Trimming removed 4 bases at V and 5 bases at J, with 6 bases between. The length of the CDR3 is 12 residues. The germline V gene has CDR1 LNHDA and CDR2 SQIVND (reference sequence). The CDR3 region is CASSKNNNEQFF. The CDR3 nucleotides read TGTGCCAGTAGTAAAAACAACAATGAGCAGTTCTTC.

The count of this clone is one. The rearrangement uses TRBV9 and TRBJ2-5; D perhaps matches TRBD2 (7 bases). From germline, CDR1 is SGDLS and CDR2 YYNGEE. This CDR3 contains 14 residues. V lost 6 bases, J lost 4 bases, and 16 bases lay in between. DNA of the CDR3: TGTGCCAGCACCCACGGGGGAGGGGGAGAGACCCAGTACTTC. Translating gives CASTHGGGGETQYF.

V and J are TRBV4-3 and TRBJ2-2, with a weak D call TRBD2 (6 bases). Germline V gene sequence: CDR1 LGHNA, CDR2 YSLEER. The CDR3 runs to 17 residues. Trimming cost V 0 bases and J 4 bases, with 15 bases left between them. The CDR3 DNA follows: TGCGCCAGCAGCCAAGATCCAATAGGACTAATCACCGGGGAGCTGTTTTTT. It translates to CASSQDPIGLITGELFF.

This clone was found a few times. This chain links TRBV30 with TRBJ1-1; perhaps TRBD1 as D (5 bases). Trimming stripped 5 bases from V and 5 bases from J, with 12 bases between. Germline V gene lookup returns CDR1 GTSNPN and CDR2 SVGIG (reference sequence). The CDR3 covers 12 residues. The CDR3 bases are TGTGCCTGGGACGACGGGGGGACTGAAGCTTTCTTT. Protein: CAWDDGGTEAFF.

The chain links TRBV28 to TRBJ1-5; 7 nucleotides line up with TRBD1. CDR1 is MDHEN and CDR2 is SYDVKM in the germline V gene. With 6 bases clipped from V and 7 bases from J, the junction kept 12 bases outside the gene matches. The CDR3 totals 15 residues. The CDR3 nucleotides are TGTGCCAGCAGCCCCGGACAGGTCGCGGGGCAGCCCCAGCATTTT. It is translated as CASSPGQVAGQPQHF.

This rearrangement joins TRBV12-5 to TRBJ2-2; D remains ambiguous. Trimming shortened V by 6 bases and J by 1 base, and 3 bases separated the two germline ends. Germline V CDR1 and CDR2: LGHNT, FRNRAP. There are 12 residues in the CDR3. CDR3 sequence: CASGLNTGELFF. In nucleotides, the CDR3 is TGTGCTAGTGGACTGAACACCGGGGAGCTGTTTTTT.

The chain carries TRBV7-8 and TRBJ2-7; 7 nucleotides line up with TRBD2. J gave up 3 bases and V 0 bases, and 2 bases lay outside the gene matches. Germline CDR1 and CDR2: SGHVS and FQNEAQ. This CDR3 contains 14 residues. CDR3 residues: CASSLASGDYEQYF. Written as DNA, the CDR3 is TGTGCCAGCAGCTTAGCCAGCGGGGACTACGAGCAGTACTTC.

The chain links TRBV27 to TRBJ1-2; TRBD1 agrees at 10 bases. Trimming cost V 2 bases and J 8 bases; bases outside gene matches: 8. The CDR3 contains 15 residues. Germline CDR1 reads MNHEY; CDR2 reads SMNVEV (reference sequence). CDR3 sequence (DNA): TGTGCCAGCAGTTTAATCGCTGACAGGGGGCTCGGCTACACCTTC. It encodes CASSLIADRGLGYTF.

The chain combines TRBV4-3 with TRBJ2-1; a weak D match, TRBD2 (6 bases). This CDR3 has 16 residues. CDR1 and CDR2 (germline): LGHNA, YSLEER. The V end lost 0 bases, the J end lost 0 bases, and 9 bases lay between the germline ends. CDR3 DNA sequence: TGCGCCAGCAGCCAAGACTCCGGGGGCTCCTACAATGAGCAGTTCTTC. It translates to CASSQDSGGSYNEQFF.

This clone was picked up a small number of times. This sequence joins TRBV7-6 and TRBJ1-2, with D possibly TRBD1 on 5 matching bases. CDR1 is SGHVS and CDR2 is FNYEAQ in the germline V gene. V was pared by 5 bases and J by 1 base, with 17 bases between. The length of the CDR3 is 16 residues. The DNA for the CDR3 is TGTGCCAGCAGCCCGGGGGATCGACAGAGTAACTATGGCTACACCTTC. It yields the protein CASSPGDRQSNYGYTF.

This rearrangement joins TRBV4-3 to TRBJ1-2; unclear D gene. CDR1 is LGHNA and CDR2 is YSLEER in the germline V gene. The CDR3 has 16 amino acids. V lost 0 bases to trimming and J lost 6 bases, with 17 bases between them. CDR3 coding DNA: TGCGCCAGCAGCCAAGAATATTCAGGACTGCCGGATGGCTACACCTTC. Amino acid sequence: CASSQEYSGLPDGYTF.

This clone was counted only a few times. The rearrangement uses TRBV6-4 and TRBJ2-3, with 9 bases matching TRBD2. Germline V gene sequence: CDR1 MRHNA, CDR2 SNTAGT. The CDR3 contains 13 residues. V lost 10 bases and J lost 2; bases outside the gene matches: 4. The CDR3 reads CATAGGDTDTQYF. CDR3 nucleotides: TGTGCCACCGCGGGGGGGGACACAGATACGCAGTATTTT.

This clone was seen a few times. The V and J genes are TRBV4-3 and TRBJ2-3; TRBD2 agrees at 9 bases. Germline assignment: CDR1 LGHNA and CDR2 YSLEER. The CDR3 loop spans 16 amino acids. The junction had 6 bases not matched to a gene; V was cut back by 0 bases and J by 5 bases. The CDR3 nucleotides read TGCGCCAGCAGCCAAGATTGGCGGGGGGGACGAGATACGCAGTATTTT. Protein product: CASSQDWRGGRDTQYF.

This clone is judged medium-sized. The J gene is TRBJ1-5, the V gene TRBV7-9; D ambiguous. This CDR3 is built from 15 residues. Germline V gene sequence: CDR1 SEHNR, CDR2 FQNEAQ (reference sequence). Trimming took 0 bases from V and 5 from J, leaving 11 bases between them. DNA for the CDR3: TGTGCCAGCAGCTTAGCATCCGGGGATTATCAGCCCCAGCATTTT. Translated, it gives CASSLASGDYQPQHF.

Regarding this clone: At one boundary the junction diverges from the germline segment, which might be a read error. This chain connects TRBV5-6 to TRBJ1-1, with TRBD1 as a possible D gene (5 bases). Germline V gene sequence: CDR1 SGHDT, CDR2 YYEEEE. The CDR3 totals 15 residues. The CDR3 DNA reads TGTGCCGGCAGCTTGGTAGGGGAGTTGAACACTGAAGCTTTCTTT. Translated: CAGSLVGELNTEAFF.

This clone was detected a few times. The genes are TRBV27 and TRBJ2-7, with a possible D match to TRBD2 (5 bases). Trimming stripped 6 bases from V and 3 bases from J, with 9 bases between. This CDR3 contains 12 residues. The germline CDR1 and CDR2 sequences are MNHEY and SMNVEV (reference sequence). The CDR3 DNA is TGTGCCAGCAGGGACTCTCACTACGAGCAGTACTTC. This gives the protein CASRDSHYEQYF.

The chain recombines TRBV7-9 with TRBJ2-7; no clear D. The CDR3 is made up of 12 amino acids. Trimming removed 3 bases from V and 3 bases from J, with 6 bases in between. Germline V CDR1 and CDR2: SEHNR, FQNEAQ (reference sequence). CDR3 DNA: TGTGCCAGCAGCTTTTGGAGCTACGAGCAGTACTTC. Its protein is CASSFWSYEQYF.

The CDR3, as DNA: TGTGCCAGCAGCTTCAGCCCTGCCGGGGAGCTGTTTTTT. Translating gives CASSFSPAGELFF. V and J are TRBV5-4 and TRBJ2-2; D is ambiguous. Germline CDR1 SGHNT, CDR2 YYREEE (reference sequence). The CDR3 has 13 amino acids. V was clipped by 2 bases and J by 6 bases, with 8 bases between them.

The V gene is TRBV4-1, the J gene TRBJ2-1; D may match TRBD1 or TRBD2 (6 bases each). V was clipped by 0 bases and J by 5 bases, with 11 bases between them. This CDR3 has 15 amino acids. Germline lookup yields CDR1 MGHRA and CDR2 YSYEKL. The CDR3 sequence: CASSQEWGANNEQFF. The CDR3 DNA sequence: TGCGCCAGCAGCCAAGAGTGGGGGGCGAACAATGAGCAGTTCTTC.

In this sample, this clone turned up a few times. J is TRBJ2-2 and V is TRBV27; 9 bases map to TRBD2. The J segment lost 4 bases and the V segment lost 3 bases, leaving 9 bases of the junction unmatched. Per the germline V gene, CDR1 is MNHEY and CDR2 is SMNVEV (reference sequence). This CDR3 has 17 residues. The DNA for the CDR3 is TGTGCCAGCAGTTTCGGGTTAGCGGGGGATTCCACCGGGGAGCTGTTTTTT. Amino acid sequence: CASSFGLAGDSTGELFF.

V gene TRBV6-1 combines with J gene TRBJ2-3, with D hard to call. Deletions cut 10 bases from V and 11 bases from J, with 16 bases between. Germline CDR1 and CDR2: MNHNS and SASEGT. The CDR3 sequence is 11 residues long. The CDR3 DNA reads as TGTGCCACCGTGGGGATGCTGTGGCAGTATTTT. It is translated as CATVGMLWQYF.

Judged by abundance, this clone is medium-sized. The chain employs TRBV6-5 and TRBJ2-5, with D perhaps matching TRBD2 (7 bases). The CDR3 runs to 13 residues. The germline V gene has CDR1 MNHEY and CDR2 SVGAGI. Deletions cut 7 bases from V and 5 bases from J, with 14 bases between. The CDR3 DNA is TGTGCCAGCACCCAAGGGGGGGTTGAGACCCAGTACTTC. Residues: CASTQGGVETQYF.

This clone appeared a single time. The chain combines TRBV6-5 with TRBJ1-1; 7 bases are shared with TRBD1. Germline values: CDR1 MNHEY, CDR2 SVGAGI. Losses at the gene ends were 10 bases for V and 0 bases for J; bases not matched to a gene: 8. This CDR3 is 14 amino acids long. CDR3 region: CATQGVGLNTEAFF. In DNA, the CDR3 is TGTGCCACCCAGGGGGTCGGGTTGAACACTGAAGCTTTCTTT.

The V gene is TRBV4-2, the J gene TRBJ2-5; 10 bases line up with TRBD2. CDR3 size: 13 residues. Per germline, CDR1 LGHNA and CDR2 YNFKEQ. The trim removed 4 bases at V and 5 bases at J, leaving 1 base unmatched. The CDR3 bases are TGTGCCAGCAGCCTGGGACTAGCGGAGACCCAGTACTTC. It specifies CASSLGLAETQYF.

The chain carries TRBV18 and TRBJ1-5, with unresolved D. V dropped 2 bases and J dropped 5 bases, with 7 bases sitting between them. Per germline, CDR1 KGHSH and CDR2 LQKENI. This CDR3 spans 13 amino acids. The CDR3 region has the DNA TGTGCCAGCTCACCAGATGGGGATCAGCCCCAGCATTTT. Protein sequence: CASSPDGDQPQHF.

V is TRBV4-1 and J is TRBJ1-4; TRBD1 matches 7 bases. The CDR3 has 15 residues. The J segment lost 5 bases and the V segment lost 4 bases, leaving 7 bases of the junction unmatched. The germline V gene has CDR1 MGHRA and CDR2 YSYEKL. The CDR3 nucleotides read TGCGCCAGCAGCCGCCGGGACAGTGCCAATGAAAAACTGTTTTTT. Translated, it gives CASSRRDSANEKLFF.

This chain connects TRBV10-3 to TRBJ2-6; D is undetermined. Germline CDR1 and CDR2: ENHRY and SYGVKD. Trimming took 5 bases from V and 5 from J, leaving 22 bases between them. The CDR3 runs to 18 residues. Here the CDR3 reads CAISFVSCIQSRANVLTF. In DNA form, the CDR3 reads TGTGCCATCAGTTTTGTTTCCTGTATACAAAGTCGGGCCAACGTCCTGACTTTC.

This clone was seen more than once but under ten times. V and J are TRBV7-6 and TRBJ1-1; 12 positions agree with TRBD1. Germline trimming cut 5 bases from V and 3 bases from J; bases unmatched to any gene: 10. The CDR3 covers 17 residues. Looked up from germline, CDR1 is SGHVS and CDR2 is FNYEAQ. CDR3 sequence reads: CASSKGTGGVEDTEAFF. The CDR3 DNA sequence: TGTGCCAGCAGCAAGGGGACAGGGGGCGTAGAGGACACTGAAGCTTTCTTT.